This T cell receptor beta chain is from a study of beta chain features in type 1 diabetes. Expressed TCRB transcripts got sequenced, as all isolated RNA was reverse transcribed. Measured with immunoSEQ multiplex PCR; TCRdb has only the in-frame clones, and not every one. The sample has 350,000 or so clones; around a fifth are singletons. The study's findings and limits: Researchers cautioned that cDNA sequencing could over-represent cells with high TCR expression. All four CD4+ subsets of Type 1 diabetes patients contained TCRB CDR3s that were moderately but significantly shorter. There was no resolution here of whether HLA type influences TCRB rearrangement.

Turning to this clone: Its antigen remains unidentified.

The clonotype comes from a woman under 30 in good health. Material: naive CD4+ T cells from blood.

CDR3 region: CASSPRDRNFYGYTF. As DNA, the CDR3 is TGTGCCAGCAGCCCACGGGACAGAAACTTCTATGGCTACACCTTC. The chain links TRBV28 to TRBJ1-2, with TRBD1 matching over 7 bases. The CDR3 runs to 15 residues. Germline CDR1 MDHEN, CDR2 SYDVKM. V gave up 6 bases and J gave up 4 bases; unmatched junction bases: 11.